This TCR beta chain comes out of a study of CD8 T cells in Susac syndrome. V lost 3 bases and J 2 bases, leaving 14 bases between the germline ends. The CDR3 runs 15 residues. Germline V CDR1 and CDR2: KGHSH, LQKENI. TCR beta sequences were obtained from blood CD8+ and CD4+ T cells. Negative isolation yielded CD4+ and CD8+ T cells, and FACS enriched TEMRA cells. Reverse transcription of roughly 0.5 to 1 ug RNA was carried out with random hexamers. An immunoSEQ multiplex PCR amplified TCR beta CDR3 over 54 Vbeta and 13 Jbeta. Each CDR3 protein gets one entry after TCRdb re-called the immunoSEQ multiplex PCR reads with MiXCR. The sample gives 130,000 to 150,000 distinct CDR3 sequences, roughly 95% of which show up once; over 0.07% is in the top ten.

The J gene is TRBJ2-7, the V gene TRBV18, with a possible D match to TRBD2 (6 bases). The clonotype comes from a human donor in good health. Source material: CD4+ T cells from PBMCs. The DNA of the CDR3 is TGTGCCAGCTCACCGAAGGGCGGGATAGCCTACGAGCAGTACTTC. Its protein product is CASSPKGGIAYEQYF.